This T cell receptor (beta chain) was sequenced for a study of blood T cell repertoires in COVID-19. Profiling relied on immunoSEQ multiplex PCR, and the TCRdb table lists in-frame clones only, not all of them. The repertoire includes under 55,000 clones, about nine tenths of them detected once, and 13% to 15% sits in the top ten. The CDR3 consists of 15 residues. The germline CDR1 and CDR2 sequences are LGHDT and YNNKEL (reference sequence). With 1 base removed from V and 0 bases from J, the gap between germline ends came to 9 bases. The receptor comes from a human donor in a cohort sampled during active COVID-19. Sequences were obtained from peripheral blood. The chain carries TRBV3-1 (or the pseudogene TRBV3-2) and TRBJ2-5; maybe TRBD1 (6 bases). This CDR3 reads CASSQVGQNQETQYF. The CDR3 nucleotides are TGTGCCAGCAGCCAAGTAGGACAGAACCAAGAGACCCAGTACTTC.